This is a list of T cell receptor beta chains from one sample in a study of blood T cell repertoires in COVID-19. Some clones are missing from TCRdb's copy, which holds only in-frame ones; the method was immunoSEQ multiplex PCR. This sample has 250,000 or so clones, with roughly 80% found just once. Sample: PBMCs or T cells enriched from blood (not recorded which). The receptors stem from a man in his fifties who had recovered from COVID-19. Each CDR3 is given with its conserved first and last residue. D genes are given only for firm matches. Clone sizes are given selectively: once, few, many, or a class where the clone is expanded.

v_gene: TRBV27; j_gene: TRBJ1-2; abundance: .; d_gene: .; CDR3nt: TGTGCCAGCAGTTTAAGCCCTCGCGGGGGTAGCTGGGGCTACACCTTC; CDR3aa: CASSLSPRGGSWGYTF
v_gene: TRBV3-1/TRBV3-2; j_gene: TRBJ2-1; abundance: .; d_gene: .; CDR3nt: TGTGCCAGCAGCCAAGGTCTAGCTGAGGTAGGGAATGAGCAGTTCTTC; CDR3aa: CASSQGLAEVGNEQFF
v_gene: TRBV6-2/TRBV6-3; j_gene: TRBJ1-5; abundance: .; d_gene: .; CDR3nt: TGTGCCAGCAGTTCAACAGGGCTTAGCAATCAGCCCCAGCATTTT; CDR3aa: CASSSTGLSNQPQHF
v_gene: TRBV6-1; j_gene: TRBJ1-5; abundance: .; d_gene: .; CDR3nt: TGTGCCAGCAGTGAACCGCCCGGGTTGCGTCAGCCCCAGCATTTT; CDR3aa: CASSEPPGLRQPQHF
v_gene: TRBV29-1; j_gene: TRBJ1-1; abundance: .; d_gene: .; CDR3nt: TGCAGCGTCGGCACAGGGCCCTCCACTGAAGCTTTCTTT; CDR3aa: CSVGTGPSTEAFF
v_gene: TRBV18; j_gene: TRBJ2-1; abundance: .; d_gene: TRBD2; CDR3nt: TGTGCCAGCTCACCACCGACTAGCGGGAGGGCCCTGAATGAGCAGTTCTTC; CDR3aa: CASSPPTSGRALNEQFF
v_gene: TRBV7-9; j_gene: TRBJ1-6; abundance: .; d_gene: .; CDR3nt: TGTGCCAGCAGCCCCAACTGGAATTCACCCCTCCACTTT; CDR3aa: CASSPNWNSPLHF
v_gene: TRBV12-5; j_gene: TRBJ1-4; abundance: .; d_gene: .; CDR3nt: TGTGCTAGTGGTTTGTCAATTGCAACTAATGAAAAACTGTTTTTT; CDR3aa: CASGLSIATNEKLFF
v_gene: TRBV11-2; j_gene: TRBJ2-3; abundance: .; d_gene: .; CDR3nt: TGTGCCAGCATAGGAGGCGGAAGCACAGATACGCAGTATTTT; CDR3aa: CASIGGGSTDTQYF
v_gene: TRBV9; j_gene: TRBJ2-7; abundance: .; d_gene: TRBD2; CDR3nt: TGTGCCAGCAGCGCCCGTGAGCGGGGGGGCCTGGGCGAGCAGTACTTC; CDR3aa: CASSARERGGLGEQYF
v_gene: TRBV14; j_gene: TRBJ2-7; abundance: .; d_gene: .; CDR3nt: TGTGCCAGCAGCGCGGGACTCTCCTACGAGCAGTACTTC; CDR3aa: CASSAGLSYEQYF
v_gene: TRBV6-5; j_gene: TRBJ1-3; abundance: .; d_gene: TRBD1; CDR3nt: TGTGCCAGCAGTTACTCCGGGACAGCTGGAAACACCATATATTTT; CDR3aa: CASSYSGTAGNTIYF
v_gene: TRBV11-1; j_gene: TRBJ1-4; abundance: .; d_gene: .; CDR3nt: TGTGCCAGCAGCCCAAGCCCAACCTCTGAGGAAAAACTGTTTTTT; CDR3aa: CASSPSPTSEEKLFF
v_gene: TRBV2; j_gene: TRBJ1-2; abundance: once; d_gene: .; CDR3nt: TGTGCCAGCAGAGCTGCCCCCGGGACTGACTATGGCTACACCTTC; CDR3aa: CASRAAPGTDYGYTF
v_gene: TRBV19; j_gene: TRBJ2-7; abundance: .; d_gene: TRBD1; CDR3nt: TGTGCCAGTAGTTCCGGACCGGGACAGGGGTACGAGCAGTACTTC; CDR3aa: CASSSGPGQGYEQYF
v_gene: TRBV5-1; j_gene: TRBJ2-2; abundance: .; d_gene: TRBD2; CDR3nt: TGCGCCAGCAGCTTTACAGCGGGGGGGTTCGGGAACACCGGGGAGCTGTTTTTT; CDR3aa: CASSFTAGGFGNTGELFF
v_gene: TRBV6-5; j_gene: TRBJ2-7; abundance: .; d_gene: TRBD1; CDR3nt: TGTGCCAGCAGTTACTCAAGGGGGCCCTACGAGCAGTACTTC; CDR3aa: CASSYSRGPYEQYF
v_gene: TRBV6-5; j_gene: TRBJ1-1; abundance: .; d_gene: TRBD1; CDR3nt: TGTGCCAGCCAATTTTTTAGGGGACAGGGAGAAGCTTTCTTT; CDR3aa: CASQFFRGQGEAFF
v_gene: TRBV19; j_gene: TRBJ1-2; abundance: .; d_gene: TRBD1; CDR3nt: TGTGCCAGTAGTGCGACCGGGACAGGGGTATCAGGGGGCTACACCTTC; CDR3aa: CASSATGTGVSGGYTF
v_gene: TRBV6-5; j_gene: TRBJ1-1; abundance: .; d_gene: .; CDR3nt: TGTGCCAGCACCTCGAACACTGAAGCTTTCTTT; CDR3aa: CASTSNTEAFF
v_gene: TRBV28; j_gene: TRBJ2-4; abundance: .; d_gene: .; CDR3nt: TGTGCCAGCAGTTCGGGGGTCGTCAAAAACATTCAGTACTTC; CDR3aa: CASSSGVVKNIQYF
v_gene: TRBV30; j_gene: TRBJ1-1; abundance: .; d_gene: .; CDR3nt: TGTGCCTGTAATAGTAACACTGAAGCTTTCTTT; CDR3aa: CACNSNTEAFF
v_gene: TRBV5-1; j_gene: TRBJ1-2; abundance: .; d_gene: .; CDR3nt: TGCGCCAGCAGGCGGGAGGGGAGCTCGTATGGCTACACCTTC; CDR3aa: CASRREGSSYGYTF
v_gene: TRBV27; j_gene: TRBJ2-1; abundance: .; d_gene: TRBD2; CDR3nt: TGTGCCAGCAGTCAACCGGGACTAGCGGGCCGGGGGCAGTTCTTC; CDR3aa: CASSQPGLAGRGQFF
v_gene: TRBV7-2; j_gene: TRBJ2-6; abundance: .; d_gene: TRBD2; CDR3nt: TGTGCCAGCAGCTCCCGCGGGGGTTCTGGGGCCAACGTCCTGACTTTC; CDR3aa: CASSSRGGSGANVLTF
v_gene: TRBV19; j_gene: TRBJ1-5; abundance: .; d_gene: TRBD1; CDR3nt: TGTGCCAGTAGTTCCTCCTCGGGACAGGGAAGAAATCAGCCCCAGCATTTT; CDR3aa: CASSSSSGQGRNQPQHF
v_gene: TRBV5-1; j_gene: TRBJ1-2; abundance: .; d_gene: .; CDR3nt: TGCGCCAGCGCGCCCCGGGATAACTATGGCTACACCTTC; CDR3aa: CASAPRDNYGYTF
v_gene: TRBV6-1; j_gene: TRBJ2-2; abundance: .; d_gene: TRBD2; CDR3nt: TGTGCCAGCAGTGCGCTAGCGGGGGGCGGTGGGGAGCTGTTTTTT; CDR3aa: CASSALAGGGGELFF
v_gene: TRBV9; j_gene: TRBJ2-1; abundance: once; d_gene: TRBD2; CDR3nt: TGTGCCAGCAGCGTGCTTTCGGGAGGGTACAATGAGCAGTTCTTC; CDR3aa: CASSVLSGGYNEQFF
v_gene: TRBV18; j_gene: TRBJ1-6; abundance: .; d_gene: TRBD1; CDR3nt: TGTGCCAGCTCACTCCAGGACAGGGATTCACCCCTCCACTTT; CDR3aa: CASSLQDRDSPLHF
v_gene: TRBV6-5; j_gene: TRBJ1-2; abundance: .; d_gene: TRBD1; CDR3nt: TGTGCCAGCAGAGACGACAGGGTCCGTGGCTACACCTTC; CDR3aa: CASRDDRVRGYTF
v_gene: TRBV29-1; j_gene: TRBJ2-7; abundance: .; d_gene: .; CDR3nt: TGCAGCGCGTCCCTTATGAGGCTCGGGTCCGAGCAGTACTTC; CDR3aa: CSASLMRLGSEQYF
v_gene: TRBV3-1/TRBV3-2; j_gene: TRBJ2-7; abundance: .; d_gene: TRBD2; CDR3nt: TGTGCCAGCAGCCAAGCGGGACTAACCTACGAGCAGTACTTC; CDR3aa: CASSQAGLTYEQYF
v_gene: TRBV11-2; j_gene: TRBJ2-5; abundance: .; d_gene: TRBD1; CDR3nt: TGTGCCAGCAGCGACAGGGGTTGGCAAGAGACCCAGTACTTC; CDR3aa: CASSDRGWQETQYF
v_gene: TRBV19; j_gene: TRBJ2-1; abundance: .; d_gene: TRBD1; CDR3nt: TGTGCCAGTAGTCCCCGGACAGGGGGCTATGGAAACAATGAGCAGTTCTTC; CDR3aa: CASSPRTGGYGNNEQFF
v_gene: TRBV6-1; j_gene: TRBJ1-2; abundance: .; d_gene: .; CDR3nt: TGTGCCAGCAGTGAAGCCTGGGGAGTCTATGGCTACACCTTC; CDR3aa: CASSEAWGVYGYTF
v_gene: TRBV10-1; j_gene: TRBJ2-1; abundance: many; d_gene: TRBD2; CDR3nt: TGCGCCAGCAGTGTTGGACTAGCGGGTTATCAGTTCTTC; CDR3aa: CASSVGLAGYQFF
v_gene: TRBV4-1; j_gene: TRBJ1-1; abundance: few; d_gene: .; CDR3nt: TGCGCCAGCAGCCAAGTGCGGGGGCTGCGTACTGAAGCTTTCTTT; CDR3aa: CASSQVRGLRTEAFF
v_gene: TRBV30; j_gene: TRBJ2-1; abundance: few; d_gene: TRBD2; CDR3nt: TGTGCCTGGAGTGTCGGACTAGCGGGGGGCGGGGATGAGCAGTTCTTC; CDR3aa: CAWSVGLAGGGDEQFF
v_gene: TRBV4-3; j_gene: TRBJ2-7; abundance: few; d_gene: TRBD2; CDR3nt: TGCGCCAGCAGCCAACAGCGGGAGGGGGAGCAGTACTTC; CDR3aa: CASSQQREGEQYF
v_gene: TRBV6-2/TRBV6-3; j_gene: TRBJ2-2; abundance: once; d_gene: TRBD1; CDR3nt: TGTGCCAGCAGTACCTGGGGCGGGCAGGGGGCGATGTTTTTT; CDR3aa: CASSTWGGQGAMFF
v_gene: TRBV19; j_gene: TRBJ2-3; abundance: once; d_gene: .; CDR3nt: TGTGCCAGTAGGAACTCGGGTACTACTAGCACAGATACGCAGTATTTT; CDR3aa: CASRNSGTTSTDTQYF
v_gene: TRBV23-1; j_gene: TRBJ2-3; abundance: .; d_gene: .; CDR3nt: TGCGCCAGTTGGTGGGGACAAGACACAGATACGCAGTATTTT; CDR3aa: CASWWGQDTDTQYF
v_gene: TRBV29-1; j_gene: TRBJ1-2; abundance: .; d_gene: .; CDR3nt: TGCAGCGTTGGACAGAACTATGGCTACACCTTC; CDR3aa: CSVGQNYGYTF
v_gene: TRBV10-3; j_gene: TRBJ1-2; abundance: .; d_gene: .; CDR3nt: TGTGCCATCAGTGAAAATGCGGACAACTACGGCTACACCTTC; CDR3aa: CAISENADNYGYTF
v_gene: TRBV7-2; j_gene: TRBJ2-1; abundance: .; d_gene: .; CDR3nt: TGTGCCAGCAGCTTAATCCTCAATGAGCAGTTCTTC; CDR3aa: CASSLILNEQFF
v_gene: TRBV29-1; j_gene: TRBJ2-7; abundance: .; d_gene: .; CDR3nt: TGCAGCGTTTTCGGCGGGAAGGAAATATACGAGCAGTACTTC; CDR3aa: CSVFGGKEIYEQYF
v_gene: TRBV7-8; j_gene: TRBJ2-2; abundance: .; d_gene: .; CDR3nt: TGTGCCAGCAGGAACTTTCAGGGTACCGGGGAGCTGTTTTTT; CDR3aa: CASRNFQGTGELFF
v_gene: TRBV7-2; j_gene: TRBJ2-7; abundance: .; d_gene: TRBD1; CDR3nt: TGTGCCAGCAGCTTAGTCGGGCAGGGGGAATACGAGCAGTACTTC; CDR3aa: CASSLVGQGEYEQYF